The 22 T cell receptor beta chains given below trace back to one sample, sequenced in a study of neurological immune-mediated disorders. TCRdb reanalysed the 5' RACE reads using MiXCR and keeps one entry per CDR3 protein. The data show 30,000 to 45,000 distinct CDR3 sequences, approximately 10% seen once. Specimen: PBMCs. The receptors here all came from a woman in her twenties or thirties with HTLV-1-associated myelopathy (HAM/TSP).

This clonotype was found many times. J is TRBJ1-3 and V is TRBV20-1, with D uncertain. Germline V gene data show CDR1 as DFQATT and CDR2 as SNEGSKA (reference sequence). CDR3 length equals 14 residues. Trimming shortened V by 0 bases and J by 3 bases, and 9 bases separated the two germline ends. The chain's CDR3 is CSARERQLGNTIYF. CDR3 DNA sequence: TGCAGTGCTAGAGAACGCCAACTTGGAAACACCATATATTTT.

Ten or more counts support this clonotype. The chain couples TRBV20-1 to TRBJ2-1; 9 positions agree with TRBD1. Germline-derived CDR1 and CDR2 are DFQATT and SNEGSKA (reference sequence). This CDR3 is 14 amino acids long. V shed 5 bases, J shed 7 bases, and the junction held 9 bases outside the gene matches. The CDR3 nucleotides are TGCAGTGCTCCCCCGCCGACAGGGGGTAATGAGCAGTTCTTC. Its translation: CSAPPPTGGNEQFF.

The V gene is TRBV12-3 or TRBV12-4, the J gene TRBJ1-2; maybe TRBD1 (5 bases). Trimming stripped 3 bases from V and 4 bases from J, with 12 bases between. The CDR3 has 14 residues. CDR3 amino acids: CASSFEGNLYGYTF. CDR3 DNA sequence: TGTGCCAGCAGTTTTGAGGGGAACCTCTATGGCTACACCTTC.

Ten or more counts support this clonotype. This chain links TRBV6-1 with TRBJ1-1, with D uncertain. V shed 6 bases and J shed 5 bases, with 7 bases lying between them. The CDR3 spans 11 residues. The V gene's germline CDR1 is MNHNS and CDR2 SASEGT. The CDR3 region is CASRTGTEAFF. The CDR3, as DNA: TGTGCCAGCAGGACCGGAACTGAAGCTTTCTTT.

This clonotype was detected ten times or more. The chain recombines TRBV11-2 with TRBJ1-6; the match to TRBD1 covers 8 bases. Germline V gene lookup returns CDR1 SGHAT and CDR2 FQNNGV. The CDR3 loop spans 13 amino acids. V gave up 5 bases and J gave up 8 bases; unmatched junction bases: 2. CDR3 sequence: CASSPDRDSPLHF. The CDR3 nucleotides read TGTGCCAGCAGCCCGGACAGGGATTCACCCCTCCACTTT.

This clonotype was counted ten times or more. The rearrangement links TRBV2 to TRBJ1-2; D is possibly TRBD1 (5 bases). Germline CDR1 and CDR2: SNHLY and FYNNEI. The CDR3 is 14 residues long. Trimming left V 6 bases short and J 3 bases short, with 14 bases between. The CDR3 region is CASSIARAYYGYTF. The DNA of the CDR3 is TGTGCCAGCAGCATCGCCAGGGCCTACTATGGCTACACCTTC.

This clonotype was recorded many times. The chain is built from TRBV19 and TRBJ2-3; D uncertain. V gave up 5 bases and J gave up 4 bases, with 16 bases separating them. The CDR3 spans 15 residues. Germline V gene data show CDR1 as LNHDA and CDR2 as SQIVND (reference sequence). The CDR3 DNA follows: TGTGCCAGTAGTCGAGTAGTTCGGAGTTCAGATACGCAGTATTTT. Its protein is CASSRVVRSSDTQYF.

The table lists this clonotype with many counts. This chain uses TRBV5-1 with TRBJ2-1, with D possibly called TRBD1 or TRBD2 (6 bases each). The CDR3 sequence is 15 residues long. Trimming left V 2 bases short and J 7 bases short, with 16 bases between. Germline CDR1 SGHRS, CDR2 YFSETQ. The CDR3 protein is CASSLSFGGLNEQFF. The CDR3 DNA follows: TGCGCCAGCAGCTTAAGCTTCGGGGGCCTAAATGAGCAGTTCTTC.

This clonotype was recorded at least ten times. This chain joins TRBV6-5 and TRBJ1-1; D is perhaps TRBD1 (5 bases). This CDR3 spans 13 amino acids. Trimming removed 5 bases at V and 4 bases at J, with 11 bases between. CDR1 is MNHEY and CDR2 is SVGAGI in the germline V gene. In nucleotides, the CDR3 is TGTGCCAGCAGTGAACAGGAATTCACTGAAGCTTTCTTT. Its protein product is CASSEQEFTEAFF.

In this sample, this clonotype turned up many times. J is TRBJ2-7 and V is TRBV20-1, with no clear D. V was trimmed by 1 base and J by 4 bases, leaving 17 bases between them. The CDR3 is 15 residues long. Germline values: CDR1 DFQATT, CDR2 SNEGSKA (reference sequence). CDR3 nucleotide sequence: TGCAGTGCTAGAGCCCGTAGGGTATCGGTGTACGAGCAGTACTTC. Protein product: CSARARRVSVYEQYF.

This clonotype has at least ten counts. The chain links TRBV5-1 to TRBJ1-3, with D possibly matching TRBD1 (5 bases). CDR1 is SGHRS, CDR2 YFSETQ, per germline. The V gene lost 4 bases and the J gene lost 0 bases, with 8 bases spanning the gap. The CDR3 loop spans 14 amino acids. Written as DNA, the CDR3 is TGCGCCAGCAGCCCGGGACTCTCTGGAAACACCATATATTTT. It codes for CASSPGLSGNTIYF. The full variable domain, rest sourced from reference TRBV5-1 and TRBJ1-3, is KAGVTQTPRYLIKTRGQQVTLSCSPISGHRSVSWYQQTPGQGLQFLFEYFSETQRNKGNFPGRFSGRQFSNSRSEMNVSTLELGDSALYLCASSPGLSGNTIYFGEGSWLTVV.

This clonotype was seen ten or more times. The genes are TRBV12-3 or TRBV12-4 and TRBJ2-2; D is unresolved. Trimming cost V 10 bases and J 4 bases, with 13 bases left between them. This CDR3 is built from 13 residues. Here the CDR3 reads CATRTEPTGELFF. The CDR3 DNA is TGTGCCACCAGGACGGAACCCACCGGGGAGCTGTTTTTT.

In the case of this clonotype: A much larger clone differs by one base, so this may be a read error. The chain is built from TRBV25-1 and TRBJ2-3, with D possibly being TRBD2 (6 bases). Germline loops: CDR1 MGHDK, CDR2 SYGVNS. The CDR3 loop spans 13 amino acids. With 3 bases removed from V and 11 bases from J, the gap between germline ends came to 15 bases. This chain's CDR3 is CASSEAGLNMQYF. DNA for the CDR3: TGTGCCAGCAGTGAGGCGGGACTTAATATGCAGTATTTT.

The chain combines TRBV4-2 with TRBJ1-5, with D possibly matching TRBD1 (6 bases). Germline values: CDR1 LGHNA, CDR2 YNFKEQ. This CDR3 contains 16 residues. V lost 4 bases to trimming and J lost 3 bases, with 16 bases between them. The CDR3 DNA reads as TGTGCCAGCAGCCCGTCCTCAGGGGTAATCAATCAGCCCCAGCATTTT. It is translated as CASSPSSGVINQPQHF.

At least ten counts were recorded for this clonotype. The chain uses TRBV12-3 or TRBV12-4 and TRBJ1-5; D perhaps matches TRBD1 (5 bases). Trimming took 1 base from V and 3 from J, leaving 13 bases between them. This CDR3 has 16 residues. CDR3 in DNA: TGTGCCAGCAGTTTAGGTAGAGTAGGGGTCAATCAGCCCCAGCATTTT. Its protein is CASSLGRVGVNQPQHF.

This clonotype was counted many times. The chain couples TRBV20-1 to TRBJ2-3; no clear D gene. Germline CDR1 and CDR2: DFQATT and SNEGSKA (reference sequence). This CDR3 is built from 13 residues. V dropped 3 bases and J dropped 5 bases, with 12 bases sitting between them. CDR3 sequence (DNA): TGCAGTGCTAGGAGCGAGCCATTAGATACGCAGTATTTT. This encodes CSARSEPLDTQYF.

Ten or more counts support this clonotype. The chain links TRBV7-2 to TRBJ1-4, with no clear D. V was clipped by 2 bases and J by 8 bases, with 12 bases between them. Germline CDR1 SGHTA, CDR2 FQGNSA. This CDR3 is built from 14 residues. The CDR3 spells CASSLPGSGEKLFF. CDR3 sequence (DNA): TGTGCCAGCAGCTTACCTGGGTCGGGGGAAAAACTGTTTTTT. Combining the CDR3 with reference TRBV7-2 and TRBJ1-4 gives the whole variable domain GAGVSQSPSNKVTEKGKDVELRCDPISGHTALYWYRQSLGQGLEFLIYFQGNSAPDKSGLPSDRFSAERTGGSVSTLTIQRTQQEDSAVYLCASSLPGSGEKLFFGSGTQLSVL.

The CDR3 sequence is CSAHRTDTYGYTF. Here the CDR3 DNA reads TGCAGTGCTCATAGGACCGATACCTATGGCTACACCTTC. The genes are TRBV20-1 and TRBJ1-2; D not resolved. The CDR3 runs to 13 residues. Trimming shortened V by 5 bases and J by 4 bases, and 14 bases separated the two germline ends. Germline loops: CDR1 DFQATT, CDR2 SNEGSKA (reference sequence).

This clonotype showed up many times. J is TRBJ2-3 and V is TRBV5-1, with D maybe TRBD2 (5 bases). Germline assignment: CDR1 SGHRS and CDR2 YFSETQ. The V end lost 1 base, the J end lost 5 bases, and 14 bases lay between the germline ends. CDR3 length: 15 amino acids. The DNA for the CDR3 is TGCGCCAGCAGCTTGACGGTTTTGGCGGGAGATACGCAGTATTTT. As protein: CASSLTVLAGDTQYF.

J is TRBJ1-4 and V is TRBV7-9; D is uncertain. V lost 1 base and J 7 bases, leaving 4 bases between the germline ends. The CDR3 consists of 12 residues. Germline V gene sequence: CDR1 SEHNR, CDR2 FQNEAQ (reference sequence). DNA of the CDR3: TGTGCCAGCAGCTTAGGAGGTGAAAAACTGTTTTTT. It specifies CASSLGGEKLFF.

This clonotype was observed many times. The chain has TRBV6-2 or TRBV6-3 and TRBJ1-5; a possible D gene is TRBD1 (6 bases). This CDR3 has 15 amino acids. The germline CDR1 and CDR2 sequences are MNHEY and SVGEGT. The germline V and J ends were trimmed by 5 bases and 4 bases, with 15 bases remaining between them. The CDR3 nucleotides read TGTGCCAGCAGTGCCCCCCGGGGGCAGAATCAGCCCCAGCATTTT. This codes for CASSAPRGQNQPQHF.

This clonotype was detected ten times or more. The rearrangement uses TRBV5-1 and TRBJ2-1; perhaps TRBD1 as D (6 bases). Trimming stripped 5 bases from V and 6 bases from J, with 18 bases between. CDR3 length: 15 amino acids. Germline assignment: CDR1 SGHRS and CDR2 YFSETQ. The CDR3 region has the DNA TGCGCCAGCAGGGATGAGGGCAGAGGGGGCAATGAGCAGTTCTTC. Amino acids: CASRDEGRGGNEQFF.